A selection of T cell receptor beta chains follows, all from one sample in a study of healthy donors' naive CD4 and CD8 T cells. TCRdb called the reads again in MiXCR, with one record for every CDR3 protein. In the table there are 200,000 or so distinct CDR3 sequences, about 76% of which are singletons. Sequencing was done on a sample of naive CD4+ and CD8+ T cells sorted from blood, pooled from several donors. The receptors were gathered from a pool of human donors in good health; the sample pools cells from several healthy donors. Both conserved end residues are part of each CDR3. D genes are given only for firm matches. Clone size is given for some rows only: seen once, a few or many times, or a class if the clone is expanded.

j_call	clone_size	d_call	v_call	cdr3_aa	cdr3_nt
TRBJ2-5	.	.	TRBV6-2/TRBV6-3	CASSGVETQYF	TGTGCCAGCAGTGGTGTGGAGACCCAGTACTTC
TRBJ2-1	.	TRBD1	TRBV6-2/TRBV6-3	CASSYGATPQGTPYNEQFF	TGTGCCAGCAGTTACGGGGCCACGCCACAGGGGACCCCCTACAATGAGCAGTTCTTC
TRBJ1-1	.	.	TRBV7-8	CASSFKEGRRTEAFF	TGTGCCAGCAGCTTCAAGGAGGGGAGGAGAACTGAAGCTTTCTTT
TRBJ2-3	once	TRBD2	TRBV12-3/TRBV12-4	CASSTRTSGTTDTQYF	TGTGCCAGCAGTACCCGGACTAGCGGGACTACAGATACGCAGTATTTT
TRBJ2-7	.	.	TRBV6-5	CASGQAVSYEQYF	TGTGCCAGCGGCCAGGCCGTCTCCTACGAGCAGTACTTC
TRBJ2-5	few	.	TRBV29-1	CSGNFEGETQYF	TGCAGCGGGAACTTCGAGGGGGAGACCCAGTACTTC
TRBJ1-1	few	TRBD1	TRBV29-1	CSVQTGDNTEAFF	TGCAGCGTTCAGACAGGGGATAACACTGAAGCTTTCTTT
TRBJ2-5	.	.	TRBV7-8	CASSLWVDMETQYF	TGTGCCAGCAGCTTATGGGTTGATATGGAGACCCAGTACTTC
TRBJ2-1	.	TRBD1	TRBV11-2	CASSLDLRTGFYNNEQFF	TGTGCCAGCAGCTTAGATTTGAGGACAGGGTTCTACAACAATGAGCAGTTCTTC
TRBJ1-6	once	.	TRBV27	CASSLSQGANSPLHF	TGTGCCAGCAGTTTATCTCAGGGTGCGAATTCACCCCTCCACTTT
TRBJ2-1	once	.	TRBV6-5	CASSPRTSYNEQFF	TGTGCCAGCAGTCCGCGGACTTCATACAATGAGCAGTTCTTC
TRBJ2-4	.	.	TRBV29-1	CSVSGYTTKNIQYF	TGCAGCGTAAGCGGGTACACAACCAAAAACATTCAGTACTTC
TRBJ2-7	.	.	TRBV10-3	CAASASSIYEQYF	TGTGCCGCCTCAGCTAGCAGTATCTACGAGCAGTACTTC
TRBJ1-1	.	.	TRBV19	CASSIAGDTEAFF	TGTGCCAGTAGTATAGCGGGGGACACTGAAGCTTTCTTT
TRBJ2-7	.	.	TRBV10-3	CAISWTHYEQYF	TGTGCCATCAGTTGGACTCACTACGAGCAGTACTTC
TRBJ1-2	.	.	TRBV19	CASSPDMGYGYTF	TGTGCCAGTAGTCCAGACATGGGGTATGGCTACACCTTC
TRBJ1-1	few	TRBD1	TRBV6-5	CASRQGTNTEAFF	TGTGCCAGCCGACAGGGGACGAACACTGAAGCTTTCTTT
TRBJ2-7	.	.	TRBV20-1	CSQSEGSSYEQYF	TGCAGTCAGTCAGAGGGGTCCTCCTACGAGCAGTACTTC
TRBJ1-1	.	.	TRBV29-1	CSVEQVWTDTEAFF	TGCAGCGTTGAACAGGTATGGACGGACACTGAAGCTTTCTTT
TRBJ1-5	once	.	TRBV27	CASSLTNLQPQHF	TGTGCCAGCAGTTTAACAAACCTACAGCCCCAGCATTTT
TRBJ2-1	.	.	TRBV29-1	CSAIGGPLGNEQFF	TGCAGCGCAATCGGGGGGCCCCTTGGGAATGAGCAGTTCTTC
TRBJ1-1	once	.	TRBV6-2/TRBV6-3	CASSESRGNTEAFF	TGTGCCAGCAGCGAGAGTAGGGGGAATACTGAAGCTTTCTTT
TRBJ1-6	.	.	TRBV6-2/TRBV6-3	CASRRDGSYNSPLHF	TGTGCCAGCAGACGGGACGGCTCCTATAATTCACCCCTCCACTTT
TRBJ2-3	once	TRBD1	TRBV5-1	CASSSTGGTDTQYF	TGCGCCAGCAGCTCTACAGGGGGCACAGATACGCAGTATTTT
TRBJ2-1	.	.	TRBV12-3/TRBV12-4	CASSLRRNSYNEQFF	TGTGCCAGCAGTTTACGGCGAAACTCCTACAATGAGCAGTTCTTC
TRBJ1-1	few	.	TRBV30	CAWSVGRGRAEAFF	TGTGCCTGGAGTGTGGGTAGGGGCAGGGCTGAAGCTTTCTTT
TRBJ2-3	.	TRBD2	TRBV29-1	CSVDSLAGGPDTQYF	TGCAGCGTTGACAGTCTAGCGGGGGGCCCGGATACGCAGTATTTT
TRBJ2-3	.	.	TRBV18	CASSPPRGTDTQYF	TGTGCCAGCTCACCACCTAGGGGGACGGATACGCAGTATTTT
TRBJ1-1	.	.	TRBV10-3	CAISATDNSNTEAFF	TGTGCCATCAGCGCAACGGACAATTCGAACACTGAAGCTTTCTTT
TRBJ2-3	.	.	TRBV29-1	CSVERGLALTDTQYF	TGCAGCGTTGAACGGGGGCTAGCTTTAACAGATACGCAGTATTTT